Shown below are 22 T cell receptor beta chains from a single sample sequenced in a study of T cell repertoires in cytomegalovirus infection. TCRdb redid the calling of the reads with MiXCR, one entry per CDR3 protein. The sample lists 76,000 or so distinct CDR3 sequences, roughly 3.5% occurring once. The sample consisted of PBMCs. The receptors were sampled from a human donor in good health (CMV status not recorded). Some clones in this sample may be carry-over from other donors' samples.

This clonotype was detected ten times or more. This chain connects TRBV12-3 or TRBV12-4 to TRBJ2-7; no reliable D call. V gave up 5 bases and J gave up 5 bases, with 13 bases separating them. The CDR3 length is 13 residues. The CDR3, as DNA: TGTGCCAGCAGTCATCCGACCGGCGACGAGCAGTACTTC. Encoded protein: CASSHPTGDEQYF.

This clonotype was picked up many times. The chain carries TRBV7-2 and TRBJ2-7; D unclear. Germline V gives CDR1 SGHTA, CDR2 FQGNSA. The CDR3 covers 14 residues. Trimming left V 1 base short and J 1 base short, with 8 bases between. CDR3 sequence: CASSLERTSYEQYF. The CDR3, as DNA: TGTGCCAGCAGCTTAGAGCGCACTTCCTACGAGCAGTACTTC.

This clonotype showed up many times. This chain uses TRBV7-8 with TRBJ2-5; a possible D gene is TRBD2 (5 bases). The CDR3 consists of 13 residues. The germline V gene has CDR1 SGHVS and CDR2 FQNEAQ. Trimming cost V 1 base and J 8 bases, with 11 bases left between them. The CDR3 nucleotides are TGTGCCAGCAGCTTAGGAGGGAAAGGAACCCAGTACTTC. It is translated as CASSLGGKGTQYF.

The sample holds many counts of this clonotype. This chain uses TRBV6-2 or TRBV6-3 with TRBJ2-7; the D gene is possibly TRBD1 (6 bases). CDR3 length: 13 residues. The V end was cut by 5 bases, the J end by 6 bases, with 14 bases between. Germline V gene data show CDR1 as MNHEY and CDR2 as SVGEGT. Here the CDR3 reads CASSHGTTSEQYF. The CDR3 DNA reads TGTGCCAGCAGTCACGGGACAACGTCCGAGCAGTACTTC.

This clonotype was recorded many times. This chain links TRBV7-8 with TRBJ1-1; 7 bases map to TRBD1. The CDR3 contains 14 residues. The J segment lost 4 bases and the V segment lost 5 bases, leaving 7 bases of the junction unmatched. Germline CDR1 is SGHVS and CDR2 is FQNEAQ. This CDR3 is CASSPGGSATEAFF. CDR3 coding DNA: TGTGCCAGCAGCCCAGGGGGGTCGGCCACTGAAGCTTTCTTT.

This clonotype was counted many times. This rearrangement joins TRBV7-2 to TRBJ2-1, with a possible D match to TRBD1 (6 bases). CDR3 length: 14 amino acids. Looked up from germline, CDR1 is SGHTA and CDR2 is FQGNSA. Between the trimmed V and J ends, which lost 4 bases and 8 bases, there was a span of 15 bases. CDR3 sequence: CASSSQDTGHEQFF. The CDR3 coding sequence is TGTGCCAGCAGCTCCCAAGATACAGGGCATGAGCAGTTCTTC.

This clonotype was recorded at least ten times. CDR3 in amino acids: CASSHGLADTDTQYF. CDR3 bases: TGTGCCAGCAGCCATGGGCTAGCGGACACAGATACGCAGTATTTT. This sequence joins TRBV7-2 and TRBJ2-3, with 7 bases aligning to TRBD2. Trimming removed 5 bases from V and 2 bases from J; junction bases left unmatched: 7. This CDR3 spans 15 amino acids. The germline V gene has CDR1 SGHTA and CDR2 FQGNSA.

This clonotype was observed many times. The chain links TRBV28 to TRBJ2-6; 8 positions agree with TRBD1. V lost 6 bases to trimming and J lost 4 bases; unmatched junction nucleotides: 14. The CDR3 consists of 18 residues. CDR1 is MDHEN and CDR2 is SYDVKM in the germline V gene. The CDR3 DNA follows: TGTGCCAGCAGAAATGAAAGGACAGGGATGGTAGGGGCCAACGTCCTGACTTTC. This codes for CASRNERTGMVGANVLTF.

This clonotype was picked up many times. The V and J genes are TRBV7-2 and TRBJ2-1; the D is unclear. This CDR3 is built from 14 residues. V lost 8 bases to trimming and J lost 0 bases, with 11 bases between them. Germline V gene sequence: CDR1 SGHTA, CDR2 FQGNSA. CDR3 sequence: CASAWSPSYNEQFF. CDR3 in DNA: TGTGCCAGCGCGTGGAGTCCCTCCTACAATGAGCAGTTCTTC.

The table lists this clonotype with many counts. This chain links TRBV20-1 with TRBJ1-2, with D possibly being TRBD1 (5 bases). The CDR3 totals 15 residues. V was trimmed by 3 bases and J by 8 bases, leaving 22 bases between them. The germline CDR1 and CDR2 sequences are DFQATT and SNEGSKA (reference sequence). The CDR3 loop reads CSASGVGRARRGYTF. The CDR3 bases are TGCAGTGCTAGCGGTGTGGGCAGGGCCCGAAGGGGCTACACCTTC.

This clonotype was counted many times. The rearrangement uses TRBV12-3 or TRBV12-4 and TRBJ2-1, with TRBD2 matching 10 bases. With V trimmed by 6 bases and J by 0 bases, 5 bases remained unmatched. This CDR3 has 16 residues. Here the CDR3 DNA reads TGTGCCAGCAGACCAGCGGGGGGGAGCTCCTACAATGAGCAGTTCTTC. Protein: CASRPAGGSSYNEQFF.

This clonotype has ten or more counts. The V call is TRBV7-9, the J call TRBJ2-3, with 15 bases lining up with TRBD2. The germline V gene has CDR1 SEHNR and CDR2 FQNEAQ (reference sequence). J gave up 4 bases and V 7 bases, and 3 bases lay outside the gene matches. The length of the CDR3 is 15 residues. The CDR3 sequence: CASTRTSGGADTQYF. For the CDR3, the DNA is TGTGCCAGCACCCGGACTAGCGGGGGGGCAGATACGCAGTATTTT. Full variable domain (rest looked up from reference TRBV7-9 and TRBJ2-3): DTGVSQNPRHKITKRGQNVTFRCDPISEHNRLYWYRQTLGQGPEFLTYFQNEAQLEKSRLLSDRFSAERPKGSFSTLEIQRTEQGDSAMYLCASTRTSGGADTQYFGPGTRLTVL.

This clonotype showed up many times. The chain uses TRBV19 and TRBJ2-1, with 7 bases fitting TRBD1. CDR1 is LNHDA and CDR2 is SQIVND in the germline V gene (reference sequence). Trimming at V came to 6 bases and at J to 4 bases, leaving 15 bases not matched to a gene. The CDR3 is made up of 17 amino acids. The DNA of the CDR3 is TGTGCCAGTAGGGCGAACCATCCCGGGGACAGTTACAATGAGCAGTTCTTC. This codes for CASRANHPGDSYNEQFF.

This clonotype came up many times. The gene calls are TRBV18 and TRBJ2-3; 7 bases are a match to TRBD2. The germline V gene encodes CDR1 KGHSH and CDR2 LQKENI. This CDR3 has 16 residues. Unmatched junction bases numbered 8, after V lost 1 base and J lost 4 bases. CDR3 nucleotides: TGTGCCAGCTCACCACGCGCGGGGGTATACGCAGATACGCAGTATTTT. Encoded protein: CASSPRAGVYADTQYF. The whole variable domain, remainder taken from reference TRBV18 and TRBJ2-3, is NAGVMQNPRHLVRRRGQEARLRCSPMKGHSHVYWYRQLPEEGLKFMVYLQKENIIDESGMPKERFSAEFPKEGPSILRIQQVVRGDSAAYFCASSPRAGVYADTQYFGPGTRLTVL.

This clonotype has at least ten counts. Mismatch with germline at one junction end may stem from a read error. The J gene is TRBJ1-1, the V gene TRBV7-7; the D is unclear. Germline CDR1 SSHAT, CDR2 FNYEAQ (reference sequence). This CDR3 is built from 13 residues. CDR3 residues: CASSSDVNTEAFF. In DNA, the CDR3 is TGTGCTAGCAGCTCTGACGTTAACACTGAAGCTTTCTTT.

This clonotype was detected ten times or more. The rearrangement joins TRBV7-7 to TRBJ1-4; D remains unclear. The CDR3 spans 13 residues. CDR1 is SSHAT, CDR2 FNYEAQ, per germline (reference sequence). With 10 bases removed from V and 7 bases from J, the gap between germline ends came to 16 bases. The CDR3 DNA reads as TGTGCCAACGATAGAACCTTAGGTGAAAAACTGTTTTTT. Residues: CANDRTLGEKLFF.

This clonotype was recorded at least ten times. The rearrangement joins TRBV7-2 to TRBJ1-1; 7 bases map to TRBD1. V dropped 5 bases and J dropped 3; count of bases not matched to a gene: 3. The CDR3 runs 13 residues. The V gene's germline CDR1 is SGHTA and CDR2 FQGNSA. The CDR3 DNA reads TGTGCCAGCAGCGGGGACAGCTACACTGAAGCTTTCTTT. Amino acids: CASSGDSYTEAFF. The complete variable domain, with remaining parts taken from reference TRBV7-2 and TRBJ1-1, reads GAGVSQSPSNKVTEKGKDVELRCDPISGHTALYWYRQSLGQGLEFLIYFQGNSAPDKSGLPSDRFSAERTGGSVSTLTIQRTQQEDSAVYLCASSGDSYTEAFFGQGTRLTVV.

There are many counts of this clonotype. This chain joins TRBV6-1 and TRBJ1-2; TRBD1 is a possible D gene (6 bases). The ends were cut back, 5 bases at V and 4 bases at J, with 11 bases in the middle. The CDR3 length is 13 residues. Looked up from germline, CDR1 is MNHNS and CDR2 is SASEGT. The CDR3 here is CASSQGGSYGYTF. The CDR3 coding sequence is TGTGCCAGCAGTCAAGGGGGATCCTATGGCTACACCTTC.

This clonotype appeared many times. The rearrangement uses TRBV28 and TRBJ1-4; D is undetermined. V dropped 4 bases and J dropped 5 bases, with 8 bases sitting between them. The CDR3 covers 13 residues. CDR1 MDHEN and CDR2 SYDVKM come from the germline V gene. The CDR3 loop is CASSSDPNEKLFF. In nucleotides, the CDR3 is TGTGCCAGCAGTTCGGACCCGAATGAAAAACTGTTTTTT.

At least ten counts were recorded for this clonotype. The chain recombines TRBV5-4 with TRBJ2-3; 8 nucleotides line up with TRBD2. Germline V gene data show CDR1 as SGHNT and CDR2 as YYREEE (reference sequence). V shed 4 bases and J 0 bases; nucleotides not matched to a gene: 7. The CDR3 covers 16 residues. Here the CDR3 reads CASSPIAGHSTDTQYF. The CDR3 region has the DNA TGTGCCAGCAGCCCGATAGCGGGGCACAGCACAGATACGCAGTATTTT.

CDR3 sequence (DNA): TGTGCCAGCAGTTACTTGGGACAGACATACAATGAGCAGTTCTTC. This translates into CASSYLGQTYNEQFF. J is TRBJ2-1 and V is TRBV6-2 or TRBV6-3; 7 positions match TRBD1. V gave up 1 base and J gave up 4 bases; unmatched junction bases: 4. The CDR3 runs to 15 residues. Per the germline V gene, CDR1 is MNHEY and CDR2 is SVGEGT.

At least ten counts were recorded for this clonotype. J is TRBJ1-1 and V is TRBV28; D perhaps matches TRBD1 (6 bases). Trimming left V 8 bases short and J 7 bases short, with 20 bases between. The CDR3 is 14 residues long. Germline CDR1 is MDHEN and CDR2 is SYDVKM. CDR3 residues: CASHSMAGAGEAFF. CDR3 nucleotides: TGTGCCAGCCACTCAATGGCAGGGGCCGGTGAAGCTTTCTTT. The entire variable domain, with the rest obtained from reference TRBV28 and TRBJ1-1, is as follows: DVKVTQSSRYLVKRTGEKVFLECVQDMDHENMFWYRQDPGLGLRLIYFSYDVKMKEKGDIPEGYSVSREKKERFSLILESASTNQTSMYLCASHSMAGAGEAFFGQGTRLTVV.